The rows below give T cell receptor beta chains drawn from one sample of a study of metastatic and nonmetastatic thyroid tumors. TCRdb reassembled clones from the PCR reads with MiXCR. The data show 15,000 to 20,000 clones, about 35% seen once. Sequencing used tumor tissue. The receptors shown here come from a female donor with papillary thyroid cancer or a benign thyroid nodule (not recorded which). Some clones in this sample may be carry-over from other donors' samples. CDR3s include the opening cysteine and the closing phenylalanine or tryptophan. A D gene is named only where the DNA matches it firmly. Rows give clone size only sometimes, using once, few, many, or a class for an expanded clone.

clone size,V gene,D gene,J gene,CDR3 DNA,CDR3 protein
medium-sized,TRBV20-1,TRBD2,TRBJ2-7,TGCAGTGCAGGGGCTAGCGGGGGGGCCTCCTACGAGCAGTACTTC,CSAGASGGASYEQYF
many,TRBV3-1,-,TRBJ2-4,TGTGCCAGCAGCGGGATTAGGGCCAAAAACATTCAGTACTTC,CASSGIRAKNIQYF
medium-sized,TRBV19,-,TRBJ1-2,TGTGCCAGTAGTTACCGGGACATTTACTATGGCTACACCTTC,CASSYRDIYYGYTF
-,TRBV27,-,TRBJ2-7,TGTGCCAGCAGCCGAGGACAGTACGAGCAGTACTTC,CASSRGQYEQYF
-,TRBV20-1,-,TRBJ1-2,TGCAGTGCTAGTGGGACCCTACCGGACTACACCTTC,CSASGTLPDYTF
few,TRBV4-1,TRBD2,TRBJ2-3,TGCGCCAGCAGCCCGACTAGCGGGAGCTTCGCAGATACGCAGTATTTT,CASSPTSGSFADTQYF
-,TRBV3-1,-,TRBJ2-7,TGTGCCAGCAGCCGAGGACAATCCCCCTACGAGCAGTACTTC,CASSRGQSPYEQYF
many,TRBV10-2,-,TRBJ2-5,TGCGCCAGCAGTGGCCAAGAGACCCAGTACTTC,CASSGQETQYF
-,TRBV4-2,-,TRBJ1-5,TGTGCCAGCAGCCAAGATATGCCGGGCCGGGATCAGCCCCAGCATTTT,CASSQDMPGRDQPQHF
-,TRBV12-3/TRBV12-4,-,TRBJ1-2,TGTGCCAGCAGTTTGGGCAGGTCCGCCTACGGCTACACCTTC,CASSLGRSAYGYTF
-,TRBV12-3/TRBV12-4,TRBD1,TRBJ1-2,TGTGCCAGCAGTATCAGACAGGGGCGAAATTCCCTCTATGGCTACACCTTC,CASSIRQGRNSLYGYTF
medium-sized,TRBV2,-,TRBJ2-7,TGTGCCAGCAGGGGGAATGGAGCCTACGAGCAGTACTTC,CASRGNGAYEQYF
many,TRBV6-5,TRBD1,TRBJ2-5,TGTGCCAGCAGTTACGGATACAGGGGTGGCGAGACCCGGTACTTC,CASSYGYRGGETRYF
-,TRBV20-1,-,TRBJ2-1,TGCAGTGCTAGACTCGGGGCAGACGCCAATGAGCAGTTCTTC,CSARLGADANEQFF
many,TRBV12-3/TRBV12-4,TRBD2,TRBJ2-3,TGTGCCAGCAGTTTAAGGTCCCTAGCGGGGAATACGCAGTATTTT,CASSLRSLAGNTQYF
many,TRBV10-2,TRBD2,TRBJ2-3,TGCGCCAGCAGCCCCCGGACTAGCGGGGGGCTGATTACCAGCACAGATACGCAGTATTTT,CASSPRTSGGLITSTDTQYF
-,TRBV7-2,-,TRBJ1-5,TGTGCCAGCAGCCTTCCGCGGGGGCCCAATCAGCCCCAGCATTTT,CASSLPRGPNQPQHF
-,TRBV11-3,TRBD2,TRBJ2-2,TGTGCCAGCAGCCCTATTAGCGGGAGACCCGGGGAGCTGTTTTTT,CASSPISGRPGELFF
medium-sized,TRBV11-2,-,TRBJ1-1,TGTGCCAGCAGCTTAAATGTCGGGTTTCTGAACACTGAAGCTTTCTTT,CASSLNVGFLNTEAFF
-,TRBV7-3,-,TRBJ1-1,TGTGCCAGCAGCTTAACGGGGGGTGACTTCACTGAAGCTTTCTTT,CASSLTGGDFTEAFF
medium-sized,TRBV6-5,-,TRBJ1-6,TGTGCCAGCAGTTACTCGGCAGATAGGAATTCACCCCTCCACTTT,CASSYSADRNSPLHF
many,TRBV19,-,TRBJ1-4,TGTGCCAGTAAAGGAATAGGGGCCGGGACTAATGAAAAACTGTTTTTT,CASKGIGAGTNEKLFF
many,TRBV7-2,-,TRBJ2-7,TGTGCCAGCAGCTTAGTCTACGAGCAGTACTTC,CASSLVYEQYF
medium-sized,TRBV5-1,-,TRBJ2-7,TGCGCCAGCAGCTTGGCCCCTGCAGGGTTGTACGAGCAGTACTTC,CASSLAPAGLYEQYF
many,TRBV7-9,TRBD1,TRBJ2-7,TGTGCCAGCAGCTTAGCCGGGACAGGGAATGAGCAGTACTTC,CASSLAGTGNEQYF
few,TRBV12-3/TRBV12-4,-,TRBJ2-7,TGTGCCAGCAGTTTGTCACAGGGCCACGAGCAGTACTTC,CASSLSQGHEQYF
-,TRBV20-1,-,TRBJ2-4,TGCAGTGCTACTTTTAGTCAAGACTTGGGCATTCAGTACTTC,CSATFSQDLGIQYF
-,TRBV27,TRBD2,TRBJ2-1,TGTGCCAGCACCCAGCGGGATCACAATGAGCAGTTCTTC,CASTQRDHNEQFF
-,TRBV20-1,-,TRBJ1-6,TGCAGTGCTAGAACCGACAGCGCCTTGGGCCCCCTCCACTTT,CSARTDSALGPLHF
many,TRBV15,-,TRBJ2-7,TGTGCCACCAGCAGAATTATTTCCGGGACCCAATCCTACGAGCAGTACTTC,CATSRIISGTQSYEQYF
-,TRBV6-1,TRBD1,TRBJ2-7,TGTGCCAGCAGCCTTGGGACAGGGCCCATGAACGAGCAGTACTTC,CASSLGTGPMNEQYF
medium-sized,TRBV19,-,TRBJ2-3,TGTGCCAGTAGCTGGGGTCAAATCGTTAATCTGGCAGATACGCAGTATTTT,CASSWGQIVNLADTQYF
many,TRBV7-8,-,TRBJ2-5,TGTGCCAGCAGCTTTAATAGAGAGACCCAGTACTTC,CASSFNRETQYF
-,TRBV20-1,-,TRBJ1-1,TGCAGTGCTGGGGGGGCACATAGGAACACTGAAGCTTTCTTT,CSAGGAHRNTEAFF
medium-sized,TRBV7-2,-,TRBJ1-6,TGTGCCAGCAGCTTAGGGTCAGGGAGGGTGGCCCTCCACTTT,CASSLGSGRVALHF
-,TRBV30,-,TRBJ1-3,TGTGCCTGGAAAGTGGCGGGCTCTGGAAACACCATATATTTT,CAWKVAGSGNTIYF
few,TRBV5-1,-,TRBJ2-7,TGCGCCAGCAGCTTGGTTGGCGGGCCCTACGAGCAGTACTTC,CASSLVGGPYEQYF
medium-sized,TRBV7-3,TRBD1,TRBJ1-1,TGTGCCAGCAGAGTTGGACAGGCTACTGAAGCTTTCTTT,CASRVGQATEAFF
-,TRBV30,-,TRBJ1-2,TGTGCCCCCCCCCAGGTGAACTATGGCTACACCTTC,CAPPQVNYGYTF
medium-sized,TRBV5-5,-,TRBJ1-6,TGTGCCAGCAGCTCGGACTGGTGGGGATCCTATAATTCACCCCTCCACTTT,CASSSDWWGSYNSPLHF
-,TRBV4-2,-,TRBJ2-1,TGTGCCAGCAGCCTTCCGTTCGAGGCCAATGAGCAGCTCTTC,CASSLPFEANEQLF
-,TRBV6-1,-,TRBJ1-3,TGTGCCAGCAGCCCCTCATCCCCAGGCCGCTCTGGAAACACCATATATTTT,CASSPSSPGRSGNTIYF
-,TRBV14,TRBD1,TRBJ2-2,TGTGCCAGCAGCCAATGGACAGGGGTCGGGGAGCTGTTTTTT,CASSQWTGVGELFF
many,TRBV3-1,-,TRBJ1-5,TGTGCCAGCAGCCCCCGGGGAGGGGTTGGCAATCAGCCCCAGCATTTT,CASSPRGGVGNQPQHF
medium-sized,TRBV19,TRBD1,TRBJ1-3,TGTGCCAGCGATACCGGGACAGGGACCGGAAACACCATATATTTT,CASDTGTGTGNTIYF
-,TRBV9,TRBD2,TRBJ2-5,TGTGCCAGCAGCAACAGCGGGGGGGACAGTCAAGAGACCCAGTACTTC,CASSNSGGDSQETQYF
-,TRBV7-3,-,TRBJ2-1,TGTGCCAGCAGCCCCCTAAAGGGTTTTGAGCAGTTCTTC,CASSPLKGFEQFF
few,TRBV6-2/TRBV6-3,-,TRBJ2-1,TGTGCCAGCAGTTACGAGGGTGGTTACAATGAGCAGTTCTTC,CASSYEGGYNEQFF
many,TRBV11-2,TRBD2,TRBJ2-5,TGTGCCAGCAGCTTAGGGTGGCTAGCGGGGGAAGAGACCCAGTACTTC,CASSLGWLAGEETQYF
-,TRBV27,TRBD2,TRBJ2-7,TGTGCCAGCAGTTGGATCGGGAGGGAGTCCTACGAGCAGTACTTC,CASSWIGRESYEQYF
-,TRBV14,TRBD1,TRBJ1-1,TGTGCCAGCAGCCAAGTAGGGGGCGCGAGGAACACTGAAGCTTTCTTT,CASSQVGGARNTEAFF
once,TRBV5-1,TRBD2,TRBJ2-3,TGCGCCAGCAGCTCCGGGACTAGCGGGGGGTCAAGGGATACGCAGTATTTT,CASSSGTSGGSRDTQYF
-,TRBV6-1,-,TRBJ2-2,TGTGCCAGCAGTGATAGGGTGGGGCGCACCGGGGAGCTGTTTTTT,CASSDRVGRTGELFF